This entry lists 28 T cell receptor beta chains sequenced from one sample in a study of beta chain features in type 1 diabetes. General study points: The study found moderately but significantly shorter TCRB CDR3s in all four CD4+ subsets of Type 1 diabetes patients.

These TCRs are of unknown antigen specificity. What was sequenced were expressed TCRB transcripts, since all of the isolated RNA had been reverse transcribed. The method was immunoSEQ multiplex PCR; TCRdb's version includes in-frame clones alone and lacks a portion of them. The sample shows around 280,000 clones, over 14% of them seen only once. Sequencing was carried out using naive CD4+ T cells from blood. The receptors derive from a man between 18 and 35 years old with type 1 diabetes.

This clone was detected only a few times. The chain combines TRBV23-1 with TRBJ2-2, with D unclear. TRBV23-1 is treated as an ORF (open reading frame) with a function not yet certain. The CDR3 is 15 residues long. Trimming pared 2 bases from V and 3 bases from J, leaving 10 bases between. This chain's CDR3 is CASSQISLYTGELFF. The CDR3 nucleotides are TGCGCCAGCAGTCAAATTAGCTTATACACCGGGGAGCTGTTTTTT.

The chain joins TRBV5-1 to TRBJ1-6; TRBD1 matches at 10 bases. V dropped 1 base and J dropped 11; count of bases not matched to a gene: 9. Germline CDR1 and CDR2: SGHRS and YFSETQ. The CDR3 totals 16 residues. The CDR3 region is CASSLTGDRGGAPLHF. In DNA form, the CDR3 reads TGCGCCAGCAGCTTGACCGGGGACAGGGGAGGAGCACCCCTCCACTTT.

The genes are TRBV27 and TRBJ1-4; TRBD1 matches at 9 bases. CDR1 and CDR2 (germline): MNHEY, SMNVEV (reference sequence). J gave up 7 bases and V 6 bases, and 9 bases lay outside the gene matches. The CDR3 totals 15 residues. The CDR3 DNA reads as TGTGCCAGCAGATCGGGACAGGGTTTAATTGAAAAACTGTTTTTT. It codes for CASRSGQGLIEKLFF.

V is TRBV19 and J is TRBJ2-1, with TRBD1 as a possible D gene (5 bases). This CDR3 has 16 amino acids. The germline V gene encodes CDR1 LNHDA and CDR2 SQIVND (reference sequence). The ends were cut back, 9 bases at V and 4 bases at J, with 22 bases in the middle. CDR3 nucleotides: TGTGCCAGCAGAGACCCCAGCTGGGGCCTTTACAATGAGCAGTTCTTC. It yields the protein CASRDPSWGLYNEQFF.

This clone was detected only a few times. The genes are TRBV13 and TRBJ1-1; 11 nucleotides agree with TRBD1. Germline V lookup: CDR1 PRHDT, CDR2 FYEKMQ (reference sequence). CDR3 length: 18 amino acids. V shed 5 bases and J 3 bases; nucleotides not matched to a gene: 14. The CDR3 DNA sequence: TGTGCCAGCAGCCCACGGACAGGGGGCACGGGGGCGGACACTGAAGCTTTCTTT. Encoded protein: CASSPRTGGTGADTEAFF.

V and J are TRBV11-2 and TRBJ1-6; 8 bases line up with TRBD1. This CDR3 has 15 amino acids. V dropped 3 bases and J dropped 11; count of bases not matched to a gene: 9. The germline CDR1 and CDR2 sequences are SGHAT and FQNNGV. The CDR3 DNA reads TGTGCCAGCAGCTTTAGGGCCAGGGGGCCCGCACCCCTCCACTTT. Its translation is CASSFRARGPAPLHF.

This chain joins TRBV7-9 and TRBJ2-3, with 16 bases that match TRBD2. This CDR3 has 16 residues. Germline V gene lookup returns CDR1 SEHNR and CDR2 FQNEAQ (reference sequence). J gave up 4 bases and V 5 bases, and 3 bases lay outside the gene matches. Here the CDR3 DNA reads TGTGCCAGCAGCATGGGACTAGCGGGGGGGCCAGATACGCAGTATTTT. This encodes CASSMGLAGGPDTQYF.

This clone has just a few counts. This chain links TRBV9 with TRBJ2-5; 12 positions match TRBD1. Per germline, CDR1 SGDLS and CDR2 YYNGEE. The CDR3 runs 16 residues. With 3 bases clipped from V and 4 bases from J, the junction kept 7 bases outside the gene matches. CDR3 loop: CASSALPGQGAETQYF. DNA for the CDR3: TGTGCCAGCAGCGCCCTTCCGGGACAGGGGGCAGAGACCCAGTACTTC. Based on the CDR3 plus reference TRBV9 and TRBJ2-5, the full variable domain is DSGVTQTPKHLITATGQRVTLRCSPRSGDLSVYWYQQSLDQGLQFLIQYYNGEERAKGNILERFSAQQFPDLHSELNLSSLELGDSALYFCASSALPGQGAETQYFGPGTRLLVL.

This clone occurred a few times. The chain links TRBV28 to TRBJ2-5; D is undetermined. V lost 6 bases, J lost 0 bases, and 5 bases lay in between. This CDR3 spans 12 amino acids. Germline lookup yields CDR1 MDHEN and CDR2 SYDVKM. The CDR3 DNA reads TGTGCCAGCAGACTTAACCAAGAGACCCAGTACTTC. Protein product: CASRLNQETQYF.

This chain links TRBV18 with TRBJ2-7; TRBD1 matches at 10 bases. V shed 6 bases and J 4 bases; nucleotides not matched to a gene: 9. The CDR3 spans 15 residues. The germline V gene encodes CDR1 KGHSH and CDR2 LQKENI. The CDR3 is CASSPTTGGGYEQYF. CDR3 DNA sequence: TGTGCCAGCTCGCCAACGACAGGGGGCGGATACGAGCAGTACTTC. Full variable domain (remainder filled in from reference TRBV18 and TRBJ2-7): NAGVMQNPRHLVRRRGQEARLRCSPMKGHSHVYWYRQLPEEGLKFMVYLQKENIIDESGMPKERFSAEFPKEGPSILRIQQVVRGDSAAYFCASSPTTGGGYEQYFGPGTRLTVT.

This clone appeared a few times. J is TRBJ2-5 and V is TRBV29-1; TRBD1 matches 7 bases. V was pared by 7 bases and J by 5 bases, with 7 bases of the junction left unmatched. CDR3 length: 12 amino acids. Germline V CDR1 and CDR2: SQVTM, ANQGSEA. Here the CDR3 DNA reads TGCAGCGCCATGACAGGGTGGGAGACCCAGTACTTC. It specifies CSAMTGWETQYF.

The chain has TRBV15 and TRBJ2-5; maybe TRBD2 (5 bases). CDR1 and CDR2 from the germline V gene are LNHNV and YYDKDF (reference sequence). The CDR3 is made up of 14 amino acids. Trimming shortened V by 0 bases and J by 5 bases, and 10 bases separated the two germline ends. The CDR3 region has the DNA TGTGCCACCAGCAGAGATTCTAGCTTGGAGACCCAGTACTTC. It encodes CATSRDSSLETQYF.

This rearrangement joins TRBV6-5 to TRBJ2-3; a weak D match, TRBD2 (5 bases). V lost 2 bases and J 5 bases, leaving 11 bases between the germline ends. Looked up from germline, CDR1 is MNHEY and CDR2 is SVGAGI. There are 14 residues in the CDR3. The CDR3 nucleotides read TGTGCCAGCAGTTACAGGGTTGGAGGAGATACGCAGTATTTT. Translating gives CASSYRVGGDTQYF.

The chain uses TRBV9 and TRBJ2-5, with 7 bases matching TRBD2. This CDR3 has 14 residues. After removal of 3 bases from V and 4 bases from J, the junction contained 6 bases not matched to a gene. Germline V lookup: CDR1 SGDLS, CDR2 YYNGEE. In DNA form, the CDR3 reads TGTGCCAGCAGCGGTCGGACTAGGGGAGAGACCCAGTACTTC. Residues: CASSGRTRGETQYF. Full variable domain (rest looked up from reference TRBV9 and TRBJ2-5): DSGVTQTPKHLITATGQRVTLRCSPRSGDLSVYWYQQSLDQGLQFLIQYYNGEERAKGNILERFSAQQFPDLHSELNLSSLELGDSALYFCASSGRTRGETQYFGPGTRLLVL.

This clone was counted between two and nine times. The CDR3 protein is CASSSRDMNTEAFF. The CDR3 nucleotides are TGTGCCAGCTCATCTCGGGACATGAACACTGAAGCTTTCTTT. The chain combines TRBV18 with TRBJ1-1; maybe TRBD1 (6 bases). The V end lost 5 bases, the J end lost 0 bases, and 10 bases lay between the germline ends. CDR3 size: 14 residues. Germline CDR1 and CDR2: KGHSH and LQKENI.

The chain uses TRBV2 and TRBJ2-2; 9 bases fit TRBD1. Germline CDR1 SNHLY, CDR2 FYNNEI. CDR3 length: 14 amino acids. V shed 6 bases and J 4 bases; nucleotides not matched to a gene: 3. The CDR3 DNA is TGTGCCAGCAGCTCGGGACAGGGCACCGGGGAGCTGTTTTTT. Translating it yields CASSSGQGTGELFF.

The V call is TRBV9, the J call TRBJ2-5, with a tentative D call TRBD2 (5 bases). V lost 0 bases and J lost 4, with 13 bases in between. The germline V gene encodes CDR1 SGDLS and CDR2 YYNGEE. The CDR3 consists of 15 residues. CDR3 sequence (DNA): TGTGCCAGCAGCGTAGCTACGGGGTTCGGAGAGACCCAGTACTTC. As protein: CASSVATGFGETQYF.

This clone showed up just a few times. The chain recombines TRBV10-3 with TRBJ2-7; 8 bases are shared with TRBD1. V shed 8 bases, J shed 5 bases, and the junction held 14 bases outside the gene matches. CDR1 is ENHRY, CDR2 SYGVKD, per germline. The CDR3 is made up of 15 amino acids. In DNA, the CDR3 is TGTGCCATCGCTTCCGGGTTCTCAGGGGGCGACGAGCAGTACTTC. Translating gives CAIASGFSGGDEQYF.

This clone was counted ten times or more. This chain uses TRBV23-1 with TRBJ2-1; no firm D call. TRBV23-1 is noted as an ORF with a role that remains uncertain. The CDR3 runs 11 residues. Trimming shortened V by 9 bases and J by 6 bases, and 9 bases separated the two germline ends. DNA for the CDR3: TGCGCCAGTAACCCCGGCAATGAGCAGTTCTTC. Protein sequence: CASNPGNEQFF.

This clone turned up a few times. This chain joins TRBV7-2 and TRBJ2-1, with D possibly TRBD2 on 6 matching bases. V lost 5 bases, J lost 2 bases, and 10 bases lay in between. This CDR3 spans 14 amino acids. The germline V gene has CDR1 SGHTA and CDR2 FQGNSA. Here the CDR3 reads CASSRGLAYNEQFF. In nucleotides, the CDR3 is TGTGCCAGCAGCCGGGGGTTGGCCTACAATGAGCAGTTCTTC.

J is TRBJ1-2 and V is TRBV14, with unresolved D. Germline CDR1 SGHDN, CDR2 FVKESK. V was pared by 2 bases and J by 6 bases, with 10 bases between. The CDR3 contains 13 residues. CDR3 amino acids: CASSQPGFHGYTF. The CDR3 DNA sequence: TGTGCCAGCAGCCAACCCGGGTTCCATGGCTACACCTTC.

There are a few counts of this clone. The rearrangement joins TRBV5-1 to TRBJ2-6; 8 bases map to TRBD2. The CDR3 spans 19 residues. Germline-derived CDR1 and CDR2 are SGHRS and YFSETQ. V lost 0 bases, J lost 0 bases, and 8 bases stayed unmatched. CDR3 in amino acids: CASSLVLRGGRSGANVLTF. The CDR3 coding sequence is TGCGCCAGCAGCTTGGTTCTACGGGGGGGCCGCTCTGGGGCCAACGTCCTGACTTTC.

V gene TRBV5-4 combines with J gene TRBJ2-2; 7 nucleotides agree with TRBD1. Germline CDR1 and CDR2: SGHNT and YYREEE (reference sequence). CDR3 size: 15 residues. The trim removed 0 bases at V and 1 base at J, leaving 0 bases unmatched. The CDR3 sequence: CASSLGTGNTGELFF. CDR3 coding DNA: TGTGCCAGCAGCTTGGGGACAGGGAACACCGGGGAGCTGTTTTTT.

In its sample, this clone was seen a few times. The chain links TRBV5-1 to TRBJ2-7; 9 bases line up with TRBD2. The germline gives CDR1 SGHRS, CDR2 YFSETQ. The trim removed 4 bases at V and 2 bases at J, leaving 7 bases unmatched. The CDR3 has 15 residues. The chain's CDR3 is CASSDRGTSPYEQYF. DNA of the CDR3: TGCGCCAGCAGCGACCGTGGGACTAGCCCCTACGAGCAGTACTTC.

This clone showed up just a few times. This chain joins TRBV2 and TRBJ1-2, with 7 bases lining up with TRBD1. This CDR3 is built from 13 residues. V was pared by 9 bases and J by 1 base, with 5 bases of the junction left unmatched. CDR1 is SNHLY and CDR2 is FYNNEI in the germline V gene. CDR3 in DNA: TGTGCCAGGGGGACAGCCCTTAACTATGGCTACACCTTC. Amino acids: CARGTALNYGYTF.

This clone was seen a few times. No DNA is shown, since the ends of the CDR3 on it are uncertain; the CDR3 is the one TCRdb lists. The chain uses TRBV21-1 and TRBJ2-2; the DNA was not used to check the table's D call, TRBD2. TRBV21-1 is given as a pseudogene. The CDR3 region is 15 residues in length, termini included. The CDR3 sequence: CASSKVGRGTGELFF.

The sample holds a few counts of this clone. CDR3 residues: CASGGRLGEQFF. The CDR3 DNA sequence: TGTGCCTCGGGAGGCCGACTTGGGGAGCAGTTCTTC. This chain links TRBV7-8 with TRBJ2-1, with 7 bases aligning to TRBD2. This CDR3 is built from 12 residues. Unmatched junction bases numbered 11, after V lost 11 bases and J lost 10 bases. The V gene's germline CDR1 is SGHVS and CDR2 FQNEAQ.

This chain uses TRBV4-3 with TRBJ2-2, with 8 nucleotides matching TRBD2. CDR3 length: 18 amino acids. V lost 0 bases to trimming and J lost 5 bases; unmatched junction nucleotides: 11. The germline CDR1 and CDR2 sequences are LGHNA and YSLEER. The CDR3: CASSQDFSGGKRTGELFF. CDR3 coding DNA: TGCGCCAGCAGCCAAGATTTCAGCGGGGGCAAAAGGACCGGGGAGCTGTTTTTT.